This TCR beta chain stems from a study of CD8 T cells in ankylosing spondylitis. Study-wide results and limits: Seemingly distinctive of ankylosing spondylitis blood was a TCR beta motif formed by eight highly homologous variants. CD8+ by phenotype, disease-linked clones were relatively rare in peripheral blood. The authors reported significant enrichment of disease-linked clones in matched ankylosing spondylitis synovial fluid.

Scientists made TCR beta libraries using quantitative 5'-RACE with molecular barcodes. TCRdb fed the 5' RACE reads into MiXCR, producing one record per CDR3 protein. Among about 130,000 distinct CDR3 sequences listed, around 7% were seen once. The table lists this clonotype with many counts. Its antigen is as yet unknown. Germline-derived CDR1 and CDR2 are SGHTA and FQGNSA. With 5 bases clipped from V and 11 bases from J, the junction kept 5 bases outside the gene matches. The CDR3 loop spans 12 amino acids. This receptor was taken from a male donor with ankylosing spondylitis or in good health (not recorded which). The sample comprised blood, either unsorted or a sorted T cell fraction (not recorded which). The chain carries TRBV7-2 and TRBJ1-1, with 10 nucleotides matching TRBD1. For the CDR3, the DNA is TGTGCCAGCAGCGATGACAGGGGGCTGGCTTTCTTT. This encodes CASSDDRGLAFF.